The T cell receptor beta chain described here comes from a study of response to subunit inactivated influenza vaccine. Overall study findings and caveats: The authors offered the suggestion that each seasonal influenza vaccination recruits few new T cells.

This clonotype was observed a handful of times. Its specificity is unknown. Via MiXCR, TCRdb re-called the RT-PCR reads, giving one row per CDR3 protein. The sample lists some 480,000 distinct CDR3 sequences; about a tenth were seen once. Trimming took 6 bases from V and 7 from J, leaving 15 bases between them. From germline, CDR1 is MDHEN and CDR2 SYDVKM. The CDR3 spans 13 residues. This TCR was sampled from a man between 50 and 59 years old who received an inactivated influenza vaccine. The genes are TRBV28 and TRBJ1-2; no clear D. This specimen was PBMCs from blood, taken 45 days after vaccination. Here the CDR3 reads CASRTLERPGYTF. The CDR3 DNA is TGTGCCAGCAGGACCCTAGAGCGACCTGGCTACACCTTC.